This paragraph covers one T cell receptor beta chain sequence. In the original workflow: Counts of nucleated cells, estimated from reference gene primer amplification, were obtained. Here immunoSEQ multiplex PCR was the method, and the copy in TCRdb shows in-frame clones only, minus some. The DNA gave D and trimming, while V, J and clone size come from that table. The sample includes under 100,000 clones, roughly nine tenths seen only once; the top ten take approximately 8.3%. Looked up from germline, CDR1 is SGHVS and CDR2 is FQNEAQ. The CDR3 has 15 amino acids. V was shortened by 5 bases and J by 0 bases, with 13 bases between the two germline ends. This specimen belongs to a study of blood T cell repertoires in COVID-19. Study summary: The samples span acute and convalescent COVID-19 from the United States, Italy and Spain. Nucleic acid was either cDNA or gDNA, and it came from T cells, B-cell-depleted T cells, or PBMCs.

Sequenced input: peripheral blood. The V call is TRBV7-8, the J call TRBJ1-1; D is possibly TRBD1 (5 bases). The clonotype originates from a man aged 25-45 years with acute or convalescent COVID-19. CDR3 coding DNA: TGTGCCAGCAGCACCAGACAGACCTTGAACACTGAAGCTTTCTTT. It codes for CASSTRQTLNTEAFF.